This is a list of T cell receptor beta chains from one sample in a study of T cells after posttransplantation cyclophosphamide. Profiled with immunoSEQ multiplex PCR; TCRdb holds only in-frame clones, not every one. The sample has roughly 4,900 clones; roughly 80% are singletons. This sample comprised PBMCs, obtained after allogeneic stem cell transplant with posttransplant cyclophosphamide. Receptors were obtained from a male patient between 45 and 60 years old who received an allogeneic stem cell transplant from a related donor and was CMV-positive. A subset of T cells may come from the graft donor. Each CDR3 is given with its conserved first and last residue. Each record gives: D gene, V gene, clone size, J gene, CDR3 protein, CDR3 DNA. The D gene is left open where the match is weak. Where a row states a size, it is once, few, many or the class of an expanded clone; other rows omit it.

>TRBD1|TRBV5-4|NA|TRBJ2-5
CASSPSPGTGVRETQYF
TGTGCCAGCAGCCCTTCGCCCGGGACAGGGGTTCGGGAGACCCAGTACTTC
>NA|TRBV7-8|NA|TRBJ1-6
CASRRAGFLINSPLHF
TGTGCCAGCAGGCGCGCGGGATTTCTTATTAATTCACCCCTCCACTTT
>NA|TRBV11-3|NA|TRBJ2-1
CASSLRGTDSYNEQFF
TGTGCCAGCAGCTTACGGGGGACGGACTCCTACAATGAGCAGTTCTTC
>NA|TRBV10-1|NA|TRBJ2-1
CASSEPGIYNEQFF
TGCGCCAGCAGTGAACCCGGGATTTACAATGAGCAGTTCTTC
>NA|TRBV5-1|once|TRBJ2-7
CASSLDRDEQYF
TGCGCCAGCAGCTTGGACAGGGACGAGCAGTACTTC
>TRBD2|TRBV7-2|NA|TRBJ2-1
CASSLESGGGYNEQFF
TGTGCCAGCAGCTTAGAGTCGGGGGGGGGCTACAATGAGCAGTTCTTC
>NA|TRBV13|NA|TRBJ2-1
CASSLPGNLYEQFF
TGTGCCAGCAGCTTACCTGGCAACCTCTATGAGCAGTTCTTC
>NA|TRBV5-1|NA|TRBJ1-2
CASSFAGDYGYTF
TGCGCCAGCAGCTTTGCGGGAGACTATGGCTACACCTTC
>TRBD1|TRBV4-1|large|TRBJ1-1
CASSQERTGLGTEAFF
TGCGCCAGCAGCCAAGAAAGGACAGGACTTGGCACTGAAGCTTTCTTT
>TRBD2|TRBV2|NA|TRBJ2-7
CASSELLAESYEQYF
TGTGCCAGCAGTGAACTCCTAGCGGAGTCATACGAGCAGTACTTC
>NA|TRBV30|NA|TRBJ1-6
CASSWGSFYNSPLHF
TGTGCCTCCTCTTGGGGCAGCTTCTATAATTCACCCCTCCACTTT
>NA|TRBV19|NA|TRBJ1-4
CASNVDTTNEKLFF
TGTGCCAGTAACGTAGACACAACTAATGAAAAACTGTTTTTT